Listed below are T cell receptor beta chains from one sample, sequenced in a study of T cells in Graves' hyperthyroidism and ophthalmopathy. TCRdb reprocessed the multiplex PCR reads via MiXCR and lists one record per CDR3 protein. Seen here are 300,000 to 450,000 distinct CDR3 sequences, approximately 14% observed once, and the top ten hold approximately 30%. The sequencing input was blood. These receptors were taken from a woman aged 18-29 years with Graves' hyperthyroidism that later progressed to Graves' ophthalmopathy. The CDR3 runs from the conserved cysteine through the conserved F or W. The D gene is left open where the match is weak. Clone size is not always given. Where it is, it says once, few, many or a class for expanded clones.

size	V	D	J	length	CDR3	DNA
many	TRBV7-3	-	TRBJ2-1	13	CASSLKAPGAQFF	TGTGCCAGCAGCTTAAAGGCCCCAGGCGCGCAGTTCTTC
-	TRBV28	TRBD1	TRBJ1-1	16	CASRLGQAPRATEAFF	TGTGCCAGCAGACTGGGACAGGCCCCTCGGGCGACTGAAGCTTTCTTT
many	TRBV7-2	-	TRBJ2-7	11	CASSRPLKQYF	TGTGCCAGCAGCCGTCCCCTGAAGCAGTACTTC
once	TRBV27	-	TRBJ2-1	13	CASSLVGGDEQFF	TGTGCCAGCAGTTTGGTTGGGGGCGATGAGCAGTTCTTC
-	TRBV30	-	TRBJ1-3	15	CAWSIRGANGNTIYF	TGTGCCTGGAGTATTCGGGGGGCAAACGGAAACACCATATATTTT
many	TRBV20-1	-	TRBJ1-1	14	CSASKQGSGTEAFF	TGCAGTGCTAGTAAGCAGGGCTCGGGAACTGAAGCTTTCTTT
many	TRBV11-2	TRBD1	TRBJ2-3	15	CATRRTGNYRDTQYF	TGTGCCACCCGCCGGACAGGGAATTATAGAGATACGCAGTATTTT
many	TRBV2	-	TRBJ2-7	13	CASSAQGGYEQYF	TGTGCCAGCAGTGCCCAGGGGGGCTACGAGCAGTACTTC
few	TRBV6-1	-	TRBJ2-7	14	CATLTSAQIYEQYF	TGTGCCACCTTAACATCCGCCCAGATCTACGAGCAGTACTTC
many	TRBV10-3	-	TRBJ2-3	15	CAIRADGGYADTQYF	TGTGCCATCAGGGCAGATGGCGGTTACGCAGATACGCAGTATTTT
-	TRBV29-1	TRBD1	TRBJ1-2	16	CSVEDLRTGMGYGYTF	TGCAGCGTTGAAGATCTCCGGACAGGGATGGGCTATGGCTACACCTTC
-	TRBV3-1	-	TRBJ2-4	17	CASSPRGVTIAKNIQYF	TGTGCCAGCAGCCCACGGGGAGTAACTATAGCCAAAAACATTCAGTACTTC
few	TRBV6-2/TRBV6-3	-	TRBJ2-3	13	CASSYDAIDTQYF	TGTGCCAGCAGTTACGATGCCATTGATACGCAGTATTTT
-	TRBV27	TRBD2	TRBJ2-2	15	CASSWSGGGTGELFF	TGTGCCAGCAGTTGGTCCGGGGGGGGAACCGGGGAGCTGTTTTTT
many	TRBV27	-	TRBJ2-7	12	CASKKGMYEQYF	TGTGCCAGCAAGAAGGGAATGTACGAGCAGTACTTC
few	TRBV15	-	TRBJ2-3	14	CATSRDQGADTQYF	TGTGCCACCAGCAGAGACCAGGGAGCAGATACGCAGTATTTT
-	TRBV6-1	-	TRBJ2-1	14	CASRTSNSYNEQFF	TGTGCCAGCCGGACATCCAACTCCTACAATGAGCAGTTCTTC
many	TRBV5-1	-	TRBJ2-1	17	CASSLANWLSSYNEQFF	TGCGCCAGCAGCTTGGCCAATTGGCTGTCTTCCTACAATGAGCAGTTCTTC
few	TRBV28	TRBD2	TRBJ2-1	17	CASSFEAGGGGGDEQFF	TGTGCCAGCAGTTTCGAGGCGGGAGGGGGCGGGGGGGATGAGCAGTTCTTC
once	TRBV10-2	TRBD1	TRBJ2-3	18	CASSDPRPGQGGTDTQYF	TGCGCCAGCAGTGATCCAAGGCCCGGACAGGGGGGCACAGATACGCAGTATTTT
-	TRBV29-1	-	TRBJ2-7	11	CSVTIIYEQYF	TGCAGCGTTACTATTATTTACGAGCAGTACTTC
many	TRBV20-1	-	TRBJ1-2	13	CSARDRAYYGYTF	TGCAGTGCTAGAGACAGGGCCTACTATGGCTACACCTTC
-	TRBV2	TRBD2	TRBJ2-5	16	CASSSRVLAGQETQYF	TGTGCCAGCAGCTCCCGGGTTCTAGCGGGGCAAGAGACCCAGTACTTC
many	TRBV7-2	-	TRBJ1-1	12	CASSLPPFEAFF	TGTGCCAGCAGCTTACCCCCTTTTGAAGCTTTCTTT
-	TRBV6-1	TRBD1	TRBJ2-1	15	CASTTTGGTANEQFF	TGTGCCAGCACCACGACAGGGGGCACGGCCAATGAGCAGTTCTTC
-	TRBV20-1	-	TRBJ2-5	14	CSAKLQGLPETQYF	TGCAGTGCTAAGTTACAGGGCTTACCGGAGACCCAGTACTTC
many	TRBV20-1	TRBD1	TRBJ2-7	15	CSARDWSTGGYEQYF	TGCAGTGCTAGAGATTGGAGTACAGGGGGCTACGAGCAGTACTTC
many	TRBV12-3/TRBV12-4	TRBD2	TRBJ2-5	17	CASSLARLAGALETQYF	TGTGCCAGCAGTTTAGCACGACTAGCGGGAGCACTAGAGACCCAGTACTTC
few	TRBV7-9	-	TRBJ1-2	13	CASSHSGAYGYTF	TGTGCCAGCAGCCATTCTGGGGCCTATGGCTACACCTTC
few	TRBV30	-	TRBJ2-1	15	CASGGWRSGYNEQFF	TGTGCCTCGGGTGGGTGGAGGTCGGGGTACAATGAGCAGTTCTTC
-	TRBV4-3	TRBD1	TRBJ2-3	19	CASSQDGVPGQGARDTQYF	TGCGCCAGCAGCCAAGATGGTGTACCGGGGCAGGGGGCAAGGGATACGCAGTATTTT
-	TRBV6-1	-	TRBJ2-5	13	CASSDRELKTQYF	TGTGCCAGCAGTGACAGGGAACTTAAGACCCAGTACTTC
many	TRBV3-1	-	TRBJ2-7	15	CASSRGEGVNYEQYF	TGTGCCAGCAGCCGGGGGGAGGGGGTTAACTACGAGCAGTACTTC
many	TRBV2	-	TRBJ2-5	14	CASSGEGAQETQYF	TGTGCCAGCAGTGGGGAAGGCGCTCAAGAGACCCAGTACTTC
many	TRBV20-1	TRBD2	TRBJ2-3	14	CSASSGRAGDTQYF	TGCAGTGCTAGCAGCGGGAGGGCGGGAGATACGCAGTATTTT
many	TRBV27	TRBD1	TRBJ1-2	14	CAAASGQGMNGYTF	TGTGCCGCCGCCAGCGGACAGGGAATGAATGGCTACACCTTC
-	TRBV7-9	-	TRBJ1-2	11	CASSLLEGPTF	TGTGCCAGCAGCTTACTAGAGGGCCCCACCTTC
many	TRBV28	TRBD1	TRBJ1-1	15	CASTGPGGYLAEAFF	TGTGCCAGCACCGGACCAGGGGGCTACTTGGCTGAAGCTTTCTTT
many	TRBV3-1	-	TRBJ2-7	14	CASSQSVSSYEQYF	TGTGCCAGCAGCCAATCTGTTAGCTCCTACGAGCAGTACTTC
-	TRBV9	-	TRBJ2-7	15	CASRSPLLQSYEQYF	TGTGCCAGCCGATCCCCTCTACTACAGAGCTACGAGCAGTACTTC
many	TRBV27	-	TRBJ1-2	14	CASSPRAGGYGYTF	TGTGCCAGCAGTCCCCGGGCAGGCGGCTATGGCTACACCTTC
many	TRBV7-2	-	TRBJ2-5	14	CASSPGTPWETQYF	TGTGCCAGCAGCCCCGGGACCCCCTGGGAGACCCAGTACTTC
few	TRBV7-6	-	TRBJ2-2	14	CASSLNSVTGELFF	TGTGCCAGCAGCTTAAACTCTGTCACCGGGGAGCTGTTTTTT
few	TRBV12-3/TRBV12-4	-	TRBJ1-1	14	CASSGGRKDTEAFF	TGTGCCAGCAGTGGGGGACGGAAAGACACTGAAGCTTTCTTT
many	TRBV12-3/TRBV12-4	TRBD1	TRBJ2-3	15	CASSSRDSATDTQYF	TGTGCCAGCAGTTCGAGGGACAGCGCGACAGATACGCAGTATTTT
-	TRBV5-1	TRBD1	TRBJ2-1	16	CASSAGTGAFYNEQFF	TGCGCCAGCAGCGCCGGGACAGGGGCTTTTTACAATGAGCAGTTCTTC
-	TRBV27	-	TRBJ1-6	16	CASSLSPGTGNSPLHF	TGTGCCAGCAGTTTATCGCCGGGCACGGGAAATTCACCCCTCCACTTT
many	TRBV11-2	TRBD2	TRBJ2-1	16	CASRRLAGRSYNEQFF	TGTGCCAGCAGACGACTAGCGGGACGCTCCTACAATGAGCAGTTCTTC
few	TRBV14	-	TRBJ2-7	12	CASSQGAVEQYF	TGTGCCAGCAGCCAAGGTGCGGTCGAGCAGTACTTC
many	TRBV7-2	-	TRBJ2-3	12	CASSLGLDTQYF	TGTGCCAGCAGCTTAGGCCTAGATACGCAGTATTTT
once	TRBV6-2/TRBV6-3	TRBD2	TRBJ2-2	16	CASSFLAGGPGGELFF	TGTGCCAGCAGTTTCCTAGCGGGAGGGCCGGGCGGGGAGCTGTTTTTT
many	TRBV30	-	TRBJ1-2	14	CAWSGNRGTYGYTF	TGTGCCTGGAGCGGAAACAGAGGGACCTATGGCTACACCTTC
many	TRBV12-3/TRBV12-4	-	TRBJ2-1	14	CASIRSGETSEQFF	TGTGCCAGCATCCGGTCGGGGGAGACAAGCGAGCAGTTCTTC
few	TRBV2	-	TRBJ2-2	14	CASSMTGSYGELFF	TGTGCCAGCAGTATGACAGGATCTTACGGGGAGCTGTTTTTT
many	TRBV5-8	TRBD2	TRBJ2-1	15	CASSLAGLAVNEQFF	TGTGCCAGCAGCTTGGCGGGACTAGCGGTAAATGAGCAGTTCTTC
many	TRBV5-1	-	TRBJ1-1	15	CASSGAGNSNTEAFF	TGCGCCAGCAGCGGCGCAGGGAACTCGAACACTGAAGCTTTCTTT
many	TRBV2	-	TRBJ2-1	11	CASTPYNEQFF	TGTGCCAGCACACCATACAATGAGCAGTTCTTC
-	TRBV10-3	TRBD2	TRBJ2-7	13	CAIGAGGLNEQYF	TGTGCCATCGGGGCGGGAGGGCTAAACGAGCAGTACTTC